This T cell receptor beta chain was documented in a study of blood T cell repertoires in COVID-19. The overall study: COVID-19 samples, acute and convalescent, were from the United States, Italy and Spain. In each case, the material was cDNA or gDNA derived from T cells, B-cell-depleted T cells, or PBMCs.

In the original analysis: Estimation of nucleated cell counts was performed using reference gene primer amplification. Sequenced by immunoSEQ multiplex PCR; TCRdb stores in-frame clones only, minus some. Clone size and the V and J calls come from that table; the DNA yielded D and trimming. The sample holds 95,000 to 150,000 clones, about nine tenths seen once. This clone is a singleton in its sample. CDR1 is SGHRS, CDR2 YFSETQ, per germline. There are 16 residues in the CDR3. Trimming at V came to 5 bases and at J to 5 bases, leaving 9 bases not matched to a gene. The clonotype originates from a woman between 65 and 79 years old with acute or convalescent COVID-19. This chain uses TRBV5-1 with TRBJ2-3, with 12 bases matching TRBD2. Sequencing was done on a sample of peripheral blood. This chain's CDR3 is CASRELAGGPGDTQYF. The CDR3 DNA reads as TGCGCCAGCAGGGAGCTAGCGGGGGGGCCCGGAGATACGCAGTATTTT.